The rows below give T cell receptor beta chains drawn from one sample of a study of a mutant IDH1 vaccine in newly diagnosed glioma. Profiled with immunoSEQ multiplex PCR; TCRdb holds only in-frame clones, not every one. The repertoire includes about 130,000 clones, just under 80% of them detected once, and 5% to 6% sits in the top ten. Their antigens are not known. Specimen: PBMCs, collected from a glioma patient whose treatment included an IDH1 peptide vaccine. These receptor sequences come from a man between 35 and 55 years old with glioma. Each CDR3 is given with its conserved first and last residue. D genes are given only for firm matches. Only some rows state a clone size, as once, few, many or a class for expanded clones.

D	V	size	J	CDR3	DNA
TRBD1	TRBV5-4	-	TRBJ2-7	CASSLDRGLYEQYF	TGTGCCAGCAGCCTGGACAGGGGACTCTACGAGCAGTACTTC
TRBD2	TRBV27	-	TRBJ2-7	CASVKAGGSYEQYF	TGTGCCAGCGTAAAGGCGGGGGGGTCCTACGAGCAGTACTTC
TRBD1	TRBV5-4	-	TRBJ1-2	CASSSLDREVSHGYTF	TGTGCCAGCAGTTCATTGGACAGGGAGGTTTCCCATGGCTACACCTTC
-	TRBV5-1	-	TRBJ1-1	CATSRGQGNTEAFF	TGCGCCACGTCTCGTGGGCAGGGAAACACTGAAGCTTTCTTT
-	TRBV13	-	TRBJ1-1	CASSLGRGRGFF	TGTGCCAGCAGCTTAGGTAGAGGGCGCGGTTTCTTT
TRBD2	TRBV6-6	-	TRBJ2-5	CASSTVREVETQYF	TGTGCCAGCAGTACCGTCCGGGAGGTGGAGACCCAGTACTTC
-	TRBV12-5	-	TRBJ2-7	CASGSGQLYEQYF	TGTGCTAGTGGTTCCGGGCAGCTATACGAGCAGTACTTC
-	TRBV7-9	-	TRBJ2-7	CASSSIRDKGYEQYF	TGTGCCAGCAGCTCGATCCGGGACAAAGGGTACGAGCAGTACTTC
-	TRBV29-1	-	TRBJ1-1	CSVENLDGLMTEAFF	TGCAGCGTTGAAAACTTGGACGGCCTAATGACTGAAGCTTTCTTT
-	TRBV5-4	-	TRBJ2-2	CASSLRRTGELFF	TGTGCCAGCAGCTTGCGGCGAACCGGGGAGCTGTTTTTT
-	TRBV4-3	-	TRBJ1-1	CASSQDRWMNTEAFF	TGCGCCAGCAGCCAAGACAGGTGGATGAACACTGAAGCTTTCTTT
-	TRBV4-1	-	TRBJ1-5	CASSQPVRGRSNQPQHF	TGCGCCAGCAGCCAACCTGTGAGGGGCCGGAGCAATCAGCCCCAGCATTTT
-	TRBV28	-	TRBJ2-1	CASSPIGTKEGQFF	TGTGCCAGCAGCCCGATAGGGACGAAAGAGGGACAGTTCTTC
-	TRBV9	many	TRBJ2-4	CASSSGTLGKNIQYF	TGTGCCAGCAGCTCCGGGACCTTGGGCAAAAACATTCAGTACTTC
-	TRBV5-1	-	TRBJ2-3	CASSWRAGIQDTQYF	TGCGCCAGCAGCTGGAGAGCTGGAATACAAGATACGCAGTATTTT
TRBD2	TRBV7-2	-	TRBJ2-1	CASSGLAGESNEQFF	TGTGCCAGCAGCGGACTAGCGGGCGAGAGCAATGAGCAGTTCTTC
-	TRBV18	-	TRBJ1-2	CASSPSQSSYGYTF	TGTGCCAGCTCCCCGTCCCAATCCTCATATGGCTACACCTTC
-	TRBV5-1	-	TRBJ1-6	CASSQQGTRRVLHF	TGCGCCAGCAGCCAGCAAGGGACTCGAAGAGTCCTCCACTTT
-	TRBV18	once	TRBJ1-3	CASSPRDRISGNTIYF	TGTGCCAGCTCACCACGAGACAGGATCTCTGGAAACACCATATATTTT
-	TRBV5-1	once	TRBJ2-7	CASSSEFGAGLSSYEQYF	TGCGCCAGCAGCTCGGAATTCGGGGCAGGCTTAAGCTCCTACGAGCAGTACTTC
TRBD1	TRBV19	few	TRBJ1-3	CASSDVGTGSGNTIYF	TGTGCCAGTAGCGATGTAGGGACAGGCTCTGGAAACACCATATATTTT
TRBD2	TRBV7-2	-	TRBJ2-5	CASSRTSGQETQYF	TGTGCCAGCAGTCGGACTAGCGGCCAAGAGACCCAGTACTTC
TRBD1	TRBV28	-	TRBJ1-4	CASSGGRTGLNEKLFF	TGTGCCAGCAGCGGGGGAAGGACAGGGCTGAATGAAAAACTGTTTTTT
-	TRBV18	-	TRBJ1-1	CASSPPGGRPEAFF	TGTGCCAGCTCACCCCCGGGGGGCAGACCAGAAGCTTTCTTT
TRBD2	TRBV11-3	once	TRBJ2-1	CASSSTGTSGGLKRYNEQFF	TGTGCCAGCAGCTCGACCGGGACTAGCGGGGGCCTAAAGCGCTACAATGAGCAGTTCTTC
TRBD1	TRBV27	-	TRBJ2-2	CASRDRGGLGTGELFF	TGTGCCAGCAGGGACAGGGGTGGCTTGGGCACCGGGGAGCTGTTTTTT
TRBD2	TRBV27	-	TRBJ2-1	CASSPRAGTSGYNEQFF	TGTGCCAGCAGTCCCCGGGCCGGGACTAGCGGTTACAATGAGCAGTTCTTC
-	TRBV6-5	-	TRBJ1-2	CASRTRWGGYTF	TGTGCCAGCAGGACCCGGTGGGGTGGCTACACCTTC
TRBD2	TRBV5-8	once	TRBJ2-2	CASRRLAGGHAGELFF	TGTGCCAGCAGACGACTAGCGGGAGGGCACGCCGGGGAGCTGTTTTTT
-	TRBV19	-	TRBJ2-7	CASKPRPGDSYEQYF	TGTGCCAGTAAACCCCGGCCAGGGGACTCCTACGAGCAGTACTTC
-	TRBV30	few	TRBJ1-5	CAWSSGAGPQPQHF	TGTGCCTGGAGTTCGGGGGCTGGTCCTCAGCCCCAGCATTTT
-	TRBV6-5	-	TRBJ1-2	CASSSTDHYGYTF	TGTGCCAGCAGTAGTACAGACCACTATGGCTACACCTTC
-	TRBV7-8	-	TRBJ2-1	CASSLARARRANEQFF	TGTGCCAGCAGCTTAGCGAGGGCTAGGAGGGCCAATGAGCAGTTCTTC
-	TRBV5-1	-	TRBJ2-7	CASSLGGSLYEQYF	TGCGCCAGCAGCTTGGGTGGCAGTCTCTACGAGCAGTACTTC
-	TRBV18	-	TRBJ2-3	CASSPLVSTDTQYF	TGTGCCAGCTCACCGTTAGTTAGCACAGATACGCAGTATTTT
-	TRBV6-1	few	TRBJ2-5	CASSEPGRGRRETQYF	TGTGCCAGCAGTGAACCGGGTAGGGGGAGGAGGGAGACCCAGTACTTC
-	TRBV2	-	TRBJ2-1	CASSDPPGTEQFF	TGTGCCAGCAGTGATCCCCCAGGGACCGAGCAGTTCTTC
-	TRBV19	-	TRBJ1-2	CASSDDSPYGYTF	TGTGCCAGTAGTGATGACAGTCCCTATGGCTACACCTTC
TRBD2	TRBV7-2	-	TRBJ2-3	CASSLVAGADTQYF	TGTGCCAGCAGCTTAGTAGCGGGAGCCGATACGCAGTATTTT
-	TRBV7-6	-	TRBJ2-3	CASSSGLSTDTQYF	TGTGCCAGCAGCTCGGGGCTAAGCACAGATACGCAGTATTTT
-	TRBV25-1	few	TRBJ1-3	CASTPDNTNTIYF	TGTGCCAGCACCCCGGACAATACAAACACCATATATTTT
TRBD2	TRBV29-1	-	TRBJ2-7	CSARERGTSAAYEQYF	TGCAGCGCCCGAGAGAGGGGGACTAGCGCGGCCTACGAGCAGTACTTC
TRBD1	TRBV19	-	TRBJ1-2	CASSTDRGLNYGYTF	TGTGCCAGTAGCACGGACAGGGGGCTGAACTATGGCTACACCTTC
-	TRBV5-6	-	TRBJ1-4	CASSDMGADLGREKLFF	TGTGCCAGCAGCGATATGGGAGCAGACCTTGGTAGGGAAAAACTGTTTTTT
TRBD1	TRBV5-4	-	TRBJ1-2	CASSWTGGNYGYTF	TGTGCCAGCAGCTGGACAGGTGGTAACTATGGCTACACCTTC
-	TRBV11-2	-	TRBJ1-5	CASSSTIRQPQHF	TGTGCCAGCAGCTCCACAATAAGGCAGCCCCAGCATTTT
TRBD2	TRBV5-6	-	TRBJ2-1	CASSRLAGTYNEQFF	TGTGCCAGCAGTAGACTAGCGGGGACCTACAATGAGCAGTTCTTC
-	TRBV6-5	-	TRBJ1-2	CASGSGNYGYTF	TGTGCCAGCGGGTCAGGGAACTATGGCTACACCTTC
TRBD1	TRBV27	-	TRBJ2-7	CASSPGQGDLLDEQYF	TGTGCCAGCAGTCCGGGACAGGGGGATCTGCTTGACGAGCAGTACTTC
-	TRBV6-6	-	TRBJ2-2	CASSYSKRTNTGELFF	TGTGCCAGCAGTTACTCGAAAAGGACTAACACCGGGGAGCTGTTTTTT
TRBD1	TRBV5-6	-	TRBJ1-6	CATRQGYNSPLHF	TGTGCCACCCGACAGGGGTATAATTCACCCCTCCACTTT
TRBD2	TRBV5-1	-	TRBJ2-5	CASSLASGETQYF	TGCGCCAGCAGCTTGGCTAGCGGAGAGACCCAGTACTTC
-	TRBV6-5	once	TRBJ2-2	CATRRRANTGELFF	TGTGCCACACGCCGCAGGGCGAACACCGGGGAGCTGTTTTTT